This T cell receptor beta chain came from a study of beta chain features in type 1 diabetes. There are a few counts of this clone. The antigen remains undetermined. Staining for CD45RO/CCR7/CD25/CD127/CD95/CD27 allowed sorting of CD4+ naive, central memory, regulatory and stem cell-like memory cells. All of the sorted populations showed purity greater than 98%. Sequenced material consisted of expressed TCRB transcripts (all of the isolated RNA was reverse transcribed). TCRdb keeps only in-frame clones here, not all; method: immunoSEQ multiplex PCR. This table holds under 150,000 clones, 6.5% to 8.5% found once. Findings of the study overall: Sequencing of cDNA might inflate the share of cells that strongly express TCR. Moderate but significant shortening of TCRB CDR3s was recorded in all four CD4+ subsets from Type 1 diabetes patients.

Germline V gene lookup returns CDR1 SGHNT and CDR2 YENEEA. The CDR3 contains 15 residues. V gave up 3 bases and J gave up 2 bases; unmatched junction bases: 4. V is TRBV11-3 and J is TRBJ2-1; TRBD2 matches 7 bases. Sequences were obtained from central memory CD4+ T cells from blood. This receptor was taken from a woman aged 30 to 39 in good health. This CDR3 is CASSFEAGPYNEQFF. CDR3 bases: TGTGCCAGCAGCTTTGAAGCGGGACCCTACAATGAGCAGTTCTTC.